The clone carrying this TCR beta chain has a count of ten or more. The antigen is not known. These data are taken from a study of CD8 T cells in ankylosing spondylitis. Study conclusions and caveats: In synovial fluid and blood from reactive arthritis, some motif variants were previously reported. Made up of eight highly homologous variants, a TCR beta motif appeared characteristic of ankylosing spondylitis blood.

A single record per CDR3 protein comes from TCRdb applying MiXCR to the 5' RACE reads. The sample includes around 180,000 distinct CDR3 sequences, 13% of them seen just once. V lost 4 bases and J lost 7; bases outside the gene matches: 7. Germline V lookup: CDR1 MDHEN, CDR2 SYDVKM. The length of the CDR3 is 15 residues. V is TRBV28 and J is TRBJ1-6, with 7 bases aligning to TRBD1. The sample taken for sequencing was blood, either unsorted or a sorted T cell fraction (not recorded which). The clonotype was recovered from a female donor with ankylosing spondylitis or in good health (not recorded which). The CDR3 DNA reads TGTGCCAGCAGTTCTCCGGGACAGACGAATTCACCCCTCCACTTT. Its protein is CASSSPGQTNSPLHF.